These 25 T cell receptor beta chains were sequenced from one sample in a study of lymphopenia after photon versus proton radiotherapy. TCRdb's copy holds only in-frame clones and misses some; the assay was immunoSEQ multiplex PCR. The table records tens of thousands of clones, about four fifths of them present only once. The specimen was peripheral blood, collected from a patient treated with proton-based radiotherapy. The receptors stem from a man aged 55 to 70 with pancreatic cancer.

The V gene is TRBV25-1, the J gene TRBJ2-7; TRBD2 aligns across 14 bases. From germline, CDR1 is MGHDK and CDR2 SYGVNS. This CDR3 comprises 16 residues. Unmatched junction bases numbered 12, after V lost 7 bases and J lost 7 bases. CDR3 amino acids: CASNFSGLAGVWEQYF. CDR3 nucleotides: TGTGCCAGCAACTTCTCGGGACTAGCGGGAGTATGGGAGCAGTACTTC.

This clone was observed a single time. J is TRBJ2-7 and V is TRBV2; no clear D gene. V lost 2 bases to trimming and J lost 4 bases, with 15 bases between them. The length of the CDR3 is 15 residues. Germline CDR1 is SNHLY and CDR2 is FYNNEI. The CDR3 DNA reads as TGTGCCAGCAGTGAATCGGGTTTGACCCCTTACGAGCAGTACTTC. Protein: CASSESGLTPYEQYF.

By its share, this clone is medium-sized. The chain employs TRBV11-2 and TRBJ1-2, with D uncertain. Germline V gene sequence: CDR1 SGHAT, CDR2 FQNNGV. The CDR3 spans 11 residues. The ends were cut back, 3 bases at V and 8 bases at J, with 7 bases in the middle. The CDR3 bases are TGTGCCAGCAGCTTTCGTGGAGGCTACACCTTC. Translated: CASSFRGGYTF.

This chain uses TRBV6-1 with TRBJ2-7, with D perhaps TRBD1 (6 bases). The CDR3 consists of 15 residues. Trimming removed 4 bases at V and 5 bases at J, with 18 bases between. Germline V gene lookup returns CDR1 MNHNS and CDR2 SASEGT. CDR3 DNA: TGTGCCAGCAGTGTAATCGCCGGACAGTACCACGAGCAGTACTTC. Translation: CASSVIAGQYHEQYF.

The chain couples TRBV4-1 to TRBJ2-2, with D possibly being TRBD1 (6 bases). The V gene's germline CDR1 is MGHRA and CDR2 YSYEKL. V was pared by 2 bases and J by 6 bases, with 16 bases between. The CDR3 contains 16 residues. The CDR3 nucleotides are TGCGCCAGCAGCCAAACCACACAGGGATTCTCCGGGGAGCTGTTTTTT. This sequence encodes CASSQTTQGFSGELFF.

In this sample, this clone turned up a few times. The V gene is TRBV7-8, the J gene TRBJ1-2; D not certain. The V and J ends lost 3 bases and 8 bases respectively, with 16 bases between them. CDR1 and CDR2 (germline): SGHVS, FQNEAQ. This CDR3 spans 14 amino acids. CDR3 DNA: TGTGCCAGCAGCTTCCCCGGGATGACACAGGGCTACACCTTC. Its protein product is CASSFPGMTQGYTF. The full variable domain, with the rest looked up from reference TRBV7-8 and TRBJ1-2, is GAGVSQSPRYKVAKRGQDVALRCDPISGHVSLFWYQQALGQGPEFLTYFQNEAQLDKSGLPSDRFFAERPEGSVSTLKIQRTQQEDSAVYLCASSFPGMTQGYTFGSGTRLTVV.

V usage is TRBV13 and J usage is TRBJ1-1; 7 nucleotides match TRBD1. The V gene end was trimmed by 4 bases and the J gene end by 6 bases; junction bases not matched to a gene: 14. Germline CDR1 and CDR2: PRHDT and FYEKMQ (reference sequence). This CDR3 spans 16 amino acids. The CDR3 loop reads CASSSGQARSVAEAFF. The CDR3 nucleotides are TGTGCCAGCAGCTCCGGACAGGCCCGGTCGGTCGCTGAAGCTTTCTTT. Using reference TRBV13 and TRBJ1-1 for the parts outside the CDR3, the full variable domain is AAGVIQSPRHLIKEKRETATLKCYPIPRHDTVYWYQQGPGQDPQFLISFYEKMQSDKGSIPDRFSAQQFSDYHSELNMSSLELGDSALYFCASSSGQARSVAEAFFGQGTRLTVV.

The rearrangement joins TRBV19 to TRBJ2-2; possible D gene TRBD1, 6 bases. Per the germline V gene, CDR1 is LNHDA and CDR2 is SQIVND (reference sequence). Trimming shortened V by 6 bases and J by 0 bases, and 11 bases separated the two germline ends. This CDR3 contains 15 residues. The CDR3 DNA follows: TGTGCCAGTAGGGGACATTCCGCGAACACCGGGGAGCTGTTTTTT. Its translation is CASRGHSANTGELFF.

The chain couples TRBV7-2 to TRBJ1-2, with D possibly being TRBD1 (6 bases). Germline CDR1 is SGHTA and CDR2 is FQGNSA. Deletions cut 1 base from V and 5 bases from J, with 11 bases between. This CDR3 comprises 14 residues. The CDR3 protein is CASSLGGLVYGYTF. CDR3 DNA sequence: TGTGCCAGCAGCTTAGGGGGGCTTGTATATGGCTACACCTTC.

The genes are TRBV19 and TRBJ2-5; D is ambiguous. CDR3 length: 11 residues. V lost 3 bases and J 9 bases, leaving 8 bases between the germline ends. Germline V gene sequence: CDR1 LNHDA, CDR2 SQIVND (reference sequence). CDR3: CASSMGISQYF. DNA for the CDR3: TGTGCCAGTAGTATGGGGATTTCCCAGTACTTC. Supplemented by reference TRBV19 and TRBJ2-5, the full variable domain reads DGGITQSPKYLFRKEGQNVTLSCEQNLNHDAMYWYRQDPGQGLRLIYYSQIVNDFQKGDIAEGYSVSREKKESFPLTVTSAQKNPTAFYLCASSMGISQYFGPGTRLLVL.

This clone was detected only a few times. The J gene is TRBJ2-2, the V gene TRBV4-3; TRBD2 matches 14 bases. V gave up 4 bases and J gave up 8 bases; unmatched junction bases: 6. The V gene's germline CDR1 is LGHNA and CDR2 YSLEER. This CDR3 has 16 residues. This CDR3 reads CASSRETSGRGGELFF. The CDR3 DNA is TGCGCCAGCAGCCGGGAGACTAGCGGGAGGGGGGGGGAGCTGTTTTTT.

V gene TRBV4-3 combines with J gene TRBJ2-1, with 12 bases lining up with TRBD2. The CDR3 loop spans 18 amino acids. Trimming at V came to 1 base and at J to 9 bases, leaving 13 bases not matched to a gene. Germline loops: CDR1 LGHNA, CDR2 YSLEER. For the CDR3, the DNA is TGCGCCAGCAGCCAAGCTGCTAGCGGGAGGGCCTTGCGGGGTGAGCAGTTCTTC. Its translation: CASSQAASGRALRGEQFF.

This clone is a singleton in its sample. The chain uses TRBV16 and TRBJ2-6, with unresolved D. The CDR3 sequence is 14 residues long. V was trimmed by 2 bases and J by 1 base, leaving 3 bases between them. Germline loops: CDR1 KGHSY, CDR2 FQNENV. The CDR3 spells CASSQLSGANVLTF. In nucleotides, the CDR3 is TGTGCCAGCAGCCAACTATCTGGGGCCAACGTCCTGACTTTC. Full variable domain (remainder filled in from reference TRBV16 and TRBJ2-6): GEEVAQTPKHLVRGEGQKAKLYCAPIKGHSYVFWYQQVLKNEFKFLISFQNENVFDETGMPKERFSAKCLPNSPCSLEIQATKLEDSAVYFCASSQLSGANVLTFGAGSRLTVL.

The rearrangement links TRBV19 to TRBJ1-5, with D unresolved. Trimming pared 3 bases from V and 4 bases from J, leaving 4 bases between. This CDR3 contains 12 residues. The V gene's germline CDR1 is LNHDA and CDR2 SQIVND (reference sequence). Here the CDR3 DNA reads TGTGCCAGTAGTATCCCAAATCAGCCCCAGCATTTT. Protein sequence: CASSIPNQPQHF.

The chain uses TRBV19 and TRBJ1-5; no firm D call. Germline V gives CDR1 LNHDA, CDR2 SQIVND (reference sequence). The CDR3 sequence is 12 residues long. V lost 1 base to trimming and J lost 6 bases, with 4 bases between them. This chain's CDR3 is CASSIAGQPQHF. CDR3 sequence (DNA): TGTGCCAGTAGTATAGCCGGTCAGCCCCAGCATTTT.

V usage is TRBV7-3 and J usage is TRBJ1-1; 7 nucleotides align to TRBD1. CDR3 length equals 19 residues. Unmatched junction bases numbered 16, after V lost 0 bases and J lost 3 bases. The germline gives CDR1 SGHTA, CDR2 FQGTGA. Here the CDR3 reads CASSLTFLAGGWKDTEAFF. For the CDR3, the DNA is TGTGCCAGCAGCTTAACGTTTTTAGCAGGGGGATGGAAGGACACTGAAGCTTTCTTT.

This rearrangement joins TRBV2 to TRBJ2-5; 7 bases match TRBD1. V shed 4 bases, J shed 0 bases, and the junction held 2 bases outside the gene matches. Germline loops: CDR1 SNHLY, CDR2 FYNNEI. The CDR3 has 14 amino acids. CDR3 protein: CASSGGQYQETQYF. The CDR3 bases are TGTGCCAGCAGTGGGGGACAGTACCAAGAGACCCAGTACTTC.

DNA for the CDR3: TGTGCCAGCAGTTTTACCCGACAGGGAAATTCACCCCTCCACTTT. Its protein product is CASSFTRQGNSPLHF. This chain joins TRBV6-5 and TRBJ1-6, with 7 bases fitting TRBD1. Germline V CDR1 and CDR2: MNHEY, SVGAGI. CDR3 length: 15 amino acids. The J segment lost 7 bases and the V segment lost 4 bases, leaving 7 bases of the junction unmatched.

The chain has TRBV7-6 and TRBJ1-4, with D maybe TRBD1 (5 bases). The CDR3 extends over 16 amino acids. V gave up 0 bases and J gave up 8 bases, with 16 bases separating them. The germline CDR1 and CDR2 sequences are SGHVS and FNYEAQ. CDR3: CASSLAGRGGSEKLFF. DNA of the CDR3: TGTGCCAGCAGCTTAGCGGGGCGGGGGGGAAGCGAAAAACTGTTTTTT.

This sequence joins TRBV2 and TRBJ2-5; 7 bases agree with TRBD1. Trimming at V came to 5 bases and at J to 4 bases, leaving 4 bases not matched to a gene. The germline gives CDR1 SNHLY, CDR2 FYNNEI. The CDR3 is 13 amino acids. The CDR3 reads CASSTGARETQYF. The CDR3, as DNA: TGTGCCAGCAGTACAGGGGCGAGAGAGACCCAGTACTTC.

CDR3 nucleotides: TGTGCCAGCAGTAAATTAACTAGCACAGATACGCAGTATTTT. Protein: CASSKLTSTDTQYF. V gene TRBV27 combines with J gene TRBJ2-3; D ambiguous. The V end lost 5 bases, the J end lost 0 bases, and 9 bases lay between the germline ends. Germline lookup yields CDR1 MNHEY and CDR2 SMNVEV (reference sequence). The CDR3 sequence is 14 residues long.

This rearrangement joins TRBV7-2 to TRBJ2-2; 7 nucleotides line up with TRBD1. The J segment lost 6 bases and the V segment lost 6 bases, leaving 7 bases of the junction unmatched. Per the germline V gene, CDR1 is SGHTA and CDR2 is FQGNSA. The CDR3 length is 14 residues. This CDR3 reads CASSDRVGAGELFF. In DNA form, the CDR3 reads TGTGCCAGCAGTGACAGGGTTGGGGCCGGGGAGCTGTTTTTT.

The chain joins TRBV28 to TRBJ2-5; 9 bases map to TRBD1. Unmatched junction bases numbered 9, after V lost 5 bases and J lost 2 bases. CDR1 and CDR2 from the germline V gene are MDHEN and SYDVKM. The CDR3 spans 16 residues. CDR3 nucleotides: TGTGCCAGCAGTACCGGGACAGGGACCCTACAAGAGACCCAGTACTTC. It specifies CASSTGTGTLQETQYF.

The V and J genes are TRBV7-3 and TRBJ2-1, with 8 bases fitting TRBD2. With V trimmed by 5 bases and J by 0 bases, 3 bases remained unmatched. Germline CDR1 reads SGHTA; CDR2 reads FQGTGA. There are 15 residues in the CDR3. CDR3 nucleotide sequence: TGTGCCAGCAGCATAAGCGGGAGCTCCTACAATGAGCAGTTCTTC. Protein: CASSISGSSYNEQFF.

The chain combines TRBV7-2 with TRBJ1-1; 8 bases agree with TRBD1. V shed 4 bases and J 2 bases; nucleotides not matched to a gene: 3. The CDR3 sequence is 14 residues long. Germline values: CDR1 SGHTA, CDR2 FQGNSA. The CDR3 loop reads CASSSQGGNTEAFF. CDR3 in DNA: TGTGCCAGCAGCTCACAGGGGGGAAACACTGAAGCTTTCTTT.